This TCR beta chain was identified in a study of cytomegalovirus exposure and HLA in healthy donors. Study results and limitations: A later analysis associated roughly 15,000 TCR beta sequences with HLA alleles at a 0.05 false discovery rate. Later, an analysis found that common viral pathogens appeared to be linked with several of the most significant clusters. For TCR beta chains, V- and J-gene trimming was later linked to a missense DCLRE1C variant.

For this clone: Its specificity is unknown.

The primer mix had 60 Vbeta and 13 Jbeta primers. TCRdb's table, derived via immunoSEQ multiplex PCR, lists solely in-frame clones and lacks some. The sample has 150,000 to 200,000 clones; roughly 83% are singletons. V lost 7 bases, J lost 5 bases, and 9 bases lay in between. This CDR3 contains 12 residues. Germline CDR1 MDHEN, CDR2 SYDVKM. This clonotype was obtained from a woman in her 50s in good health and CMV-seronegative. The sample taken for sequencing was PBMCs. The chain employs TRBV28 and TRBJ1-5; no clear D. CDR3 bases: TGTGCCAGCACCTTAATCGATCAGCCCCAGCATTTT. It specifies CASTLIDQPQHF. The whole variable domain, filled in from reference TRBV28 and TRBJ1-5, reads DVKVTQSSRYLVKRTGEKVFLECVQDMDHENMFWYRQDPGLGLRLIYFSYDVKMKEKGDIPEGYSVSREKKERFSLILESASTNQTSMYLCASTLIDQPQHFGDGTRLSIL.